A single sample is the source of the 28 T cell receptor beta chains below, sequenced in a study of blood T cell repertoires in COVID-19. Produced via immunoSEQ multiplex PCR; TCRdb's table is partial and in-frame only. The sample contains a few hundred thousand clones, more than 70% of which appear only once. The sequenced sample was PBMCs or T cells enriched from blood (not recorded which). Every receptor here comes from a woman in her thirties or forties with acute COVID-19.

The gene calls are TRBV30 and TRBJ1-5; unclear D gene. Trimming took 6 bases from V and 0 from J, leaving 6 bases between them. Germline V gives CDR1 GTSNPN, CDR2 SVGIG (reference sequence). The CDR3 extends over 12 amino acids. The CDR3 coding sequence is TGTGCCTGCGCGGGTAGCAATCAGCCCCAGCATTTT. Translated, it gives CACAGSNQPQHF. Complete variable domain (other parts from reference TRBV30 and TRBJ1-5): SQTIHQWPATLVQPVGSPLSLECTVEGTSNPNLYWYRQAAGRGLQLLFYSVGIGQISSEVPQNLSASRPQDRQFILSSKKLLLSDSGFYLCACAGSNQPQHFGDGTRLSIL.

The chain joins TRBV7-8 to TRBJ1-4, with 12 bases fitting TRBD1. Germline values: CDR1 SGHVS, CDR2 FQNEAQ. CDR3 length: 19 amino acids. V was pared by 2 bases and J by 8 bases, with 15 bases of the junction left unmatched. CDR3 protein: CASSLYRDRGRPIGEKLFF. In DNA form, the CDR3 reads TGTGCCAGCAGCTTATATCGGGACAGGGGGCGGCCGATTGGCGAAAAACTGTTTTTT.

The chain recombines TRBV7-2 with TRBJ2-5, with 9 bases identical to TRBD1. Germline V CDR1 and CDR2: SGHTA, FQGNSA. Trimming at V came to 5 bases and at J to 7 bases, leaving 14 bases not matched to a gene. The CDR3 is 16 amino acids. Here the CDR3 DNA reads TGTGCCAGCAGCCAGACTCGGACAGGGGCGTTAGGGACCCAGTACTTC. Protein product: CASSQTRTGALGTQYF.

The chain combines TRBV28 with TRBJ2-7; the D is unclear. The germline CDR1 and CDR2 sequences are MDHEN and SYDVKM. The CDR3 runs to 13 residues. Trimming removed 7 bases at V and 3 bases at J, with 13 bases between. The CDR3: CASTSPGRYEQYF. DNA for the CDR3: TGTGCCAGCACCTCCCCAGGCCGCTACGAGCAGTACTTC. The variable domain in full, with the rest retrieved from reference TRBV28 and TRBJ2-7, is DVKVTQSSRYLVKRTGEKVFLECVQDMDHENMFWYRQDPGLGLRLIYFSYDVKMKEKGDIPEGYSVSREKKERFSLILESASTNQTSMYLCASTSPGRYEQYFGPGTRLTVT.

The chain employs TRBV6-5 and TRBJ1-5, with TRBD1 identical over 7 bases. CDR1 and CDR2 (germline): MNHEY, SVGAGI. V dropped 2 bases and J dropped 7; count of bases not matched to a gene: 5. The CDR3 contains 14 residues. CDR3 DNA: TGTGCCAGCAGTTACAGACAGGGCCGGCAGCCCCAGCATTTT. Amino acids: CASSYRQGRQPQHF.

The CDR3: CASSLGTGLFGTGNTIYF. The CDR3 nucleotides are TGTGCCAGCAGTTTAGGGACAGGGCTATTTGGTACTGGAAACACCATATATTTT. This chain joins TRBV28 and TRBJ1-3; 9 nucleotides line up with TRBD1. The CDR3 loop spans 18 amino acids. Trimming at V came to 2 bases and at J to 2 bases, leaving 10 bases not matched to a gene. CDR1 and CDR2 (germline): MDHEN, SYDVKM.

This clone was detected many times. This chain joins TRBV29-1 and TRBJ1-5; perhaps TRBD1 as D (5 bases). Germline-derived CDR1 and CDR2 are SQVTM and ANQGSEA. The CDR3 contains 14 residues. Trimming pared 4 bases from V and 0 bases from J, leaving 10 bases between. The CDR3: CSVVDSNSNQPQHF. The CDR3 coding sequence is TGCAGCGTTGTAGACAGTAATAGCAATCAGCCCCAGCATTTT.

The rearrangement links TRBV4-3 to TRBJ1-2; 11 positions match TRBD1. Germline V gene data show CDR1 as LGHNA and CDR2 as YSLEER. J gave up 4 bases and V 1 base, and 5 bases lay outside the gene matches. The CDR3 covers 16 residues. The CDR3 nucleotides read TGCGCCAGCAGCCAAGGGACAGGGGGCGTCGGCTATGGCTACACCTTC. The encoded protein is CASSQGTGGVGYGYTF.

The chain has TRBV6-2 or TRBV6-3 and TRBJ1-1, with D perhaps matching TRBD1 (5 bases). The CDR3 is made up of 14 amino acids. Trimming took 4 bases from V and 6 from J, leaving 15 bases between them. Per the germline V gene, CDR1 is MNHEY and CDR2 is SVGEGT. The CDR3 region has the DNA TGTGCCAGCAGTTGGGCCCACGGGGGAGCTGAAGCTTTCTTT. Encoded protein: CASSWAHGGAEAFF.

This chain connects TRBV5-1 to TRBJ1-3; D not certain. The CDR3 consists of 15 residues. V lost 2 bases and J 4 bases, leaving 13 bases between the germline ends. Germline CDR1 reads SGHRS; CDR2 reads YFSETQ. The CDR3 sequence is CASSLAAPGGNTIYF. Here the CDR3 DNA reads TGCGCCAGCAGCTTAGCGGCACCGGGGGGAAACACCATATATTTT.

J is TRBJ2-1 and V is TRBV10-3; TRBD1 agrees at 8 bases. V was clipped by 6 bases and J by 7 bases; unmatched bases: 8. Germline CDR1 ENHRY, CDR2 SYGVKD. The CDR3 extends over 14 amino acids. The CDR3 loop is CAIRTQGAGNEQFF. In DNA, the CDR3 is TGTGCCATCAGAACCCAGGGGGCGGGGAATGAGCAGTTCTTC.

This clone was picked up one time. The chain links TRBV7-9 to TRBJ1-2; 9 bases align to TRBD1. V dropped 5 bases and J dropped 3; count of bases not matched to a gene: 13. The CDR3 has 17 amino acids. The germline V gene encodes CDR1 SEHNR and CDR2 FQNEAQ (reference sequence). In DNA form, the CDR3 reads TGTGCCAGCAGCCCCAATGAGGGACAGGGTAGAGACTATGGCTACACCTTC. Translated, it gives CASSPNEGQGRDYGYTF.

The V gene is TRBV19, the J gene TRBJ1-2; TRBD1 matches 8 bases. CDR3 size: 13 residues. CDR1 LNHDA and CDR2 SQIVND come from the germline V gene (reference sequence). With 6 bases clipped from V and 8 bases from J, the junction kept 8 bases outside the gene matches. CDR3 residues: CASRLQGAEGYTF. The CDR3 coding sequence is TGTGCCAGTAGGTTGCAGGGGGCTGAGGGCTACACCTTC.

The chain recombines TRBV20-1 with TRBJ2-7, with a possible D match to TRBD1 (6 bases). The CDR3 has 11 amino acids. V was shortened by 3 bases and J by 3 bases, with 6 bases between the two germline ends. Per the germline V gene, CDR1 is DFQATT and CDR2 is SNEGSKA (reference sequence). CDR3 bases: TGCAGTGCTAGGGACAGCTACGAGCAGTACTTC. The encoded protein is CSARDSYEQYF.

This clone was counted once. The V gene is TRBV6-5, the J gene TRBJ1-1; tentative D call: TRBD1 (6 bases). V lost 7 bases, J lost 1 base, and 13 bases lay in between. Germline values: CDR1 MNHEY, CDR2 SVGAGI. The CDR3 runs 14 residues. The CDR3 nucleotides read TGTGCCAGCAAATCAGGGGCCGCGAACACTGAAGCTTTCTTT. This encodes CASKSGAANTEAFF.

CDR3 protein: CASSPSQGTSYSGANVLTF. The CDR3 DNA sequence: TGTGCCAGCTCACCATCGCAGGGAACAAGCTACTCTGGGGCCAACGTCCTGACTTTC. The genes are TRBV18 and TRBJ2-6; perhaps TRBD1 as D (5 bases). Germline V CDR1 and CDR2: KGHSH, LQKENI. This CDR3 contains 19 residues. Trimming removed 2 bases at V and 0 bases at J, with 17 bases between.

The chain recombines TRBV6-5 with TRBJ2-2; a weak D match, TRBD1 (6 bases). The CDR3 has 14 residues. Trimming pared 8 bases from V and 3 bases from J, leaving 13 bases between. CDR1 and CDR2 (germline): MNHEY, SVGAGI. The CDR3 here is CASSLGQHTGELFF. The CDR3 nucleotides read TGTGCCAGCTCCCTAGGACAGCACACCGGGGAGCTGTTTTTT.

The chain recombines TRBV9 with TRBJ1-3, with D perhaps matching TRBD1 (5 bases). V lost 2 bases and J 7 bases, leaving 16 bases between the germline ends. This CDR3 has 15 residues. Germline V lookup: CDR1 SGDLS, CDR2 YYNGEE. The DNA for the CDR3 is TGTGCCAGCAGCGTTCGGGGGGAAGGGTTCAACACCATATATTTT. It encodes CASSVRGEGFNTIYF.

The chain recombines TRBV10-2 with TRBJ2-3; 10 bases align to TRBD2. The CDR3 loop spans 14 amino acids. The germline V gene encodes CDR1 WSHSY and CDR2 SAAADI. The V gene end was trimmed by 7 bases and the J gene end by 6 bases; junction bases not matched to a gene: 7. The CDR3 here is CASTLAGVADTQYF. Here the CDR3 DNA reads TGCGCCAGCACCCTAGCGGGGGTTGCCGATACGCAGTATTTT.

The chain couples TRBV28 to TRBJ2-7; 8 bases fit TRBD1. Germline values: CDR1 MDHEN, CDR2 SYDVKM. The CDR3 runs 19 residues. J lost 0 bases, V lost 6 bases, and 19 bases had no gene match. The chain's CDR3 is CASSLSPPLGQGLSYEQYF. CDR3 nucleotide sequence: TGTGCCAGCAGCCTTTCCCCCCCACTCGGACAGGGCCTCTCCTACGAGCAGTACTTC.

The chain links TRBV19 to TRBJ2-2, with 15 bases matching TRBD2. Per the germline V gene, CDR1 is LNHDA and CDR2 is SQIVND (reference sequence). The CDR3 contains 18 residues. V gave up 3 bases and J gave up 5 bases; unmatched junction bases: 7. CDR3 amino acids: CASSIWGLAGGGTGELFF. The CDR3 region has the DNA TGTGCCAGTAGTATTTGGGGACTAGCGGGAGGAGGTACCGGGGAGCTGTTTTTT.

The CDR3 region is CASSFPRDPLGANVLTF. The CDR3 region has the DNA TGTGCCAGCAGCTTCCCCCGGGATCCGCTCGGGGCCAACGTCCTGACTTTC. The chain uses TRBV5-4 and TRBJ2-6; a weak D match, TRBD2 (5 bases). Trimming took off 2 bases at V and 4 bases at J, with 16 bases between the two ends. The CDR3 runs 17 residues. CDR1 and CDR2 (germline): SGHNT, YYREEE (reference sequence).

This clone was detected only a few times. The chain combines TRBV11-3 with TRBJ1-6; 7 bases are shared with TRBD1. The V gene's germline CDR1 is SGHNT and CDR2 YENEEA. J lost 5 bases, V lost 5 bases, and 3 bases had no gene match. The length of the CDR3 is 14 residues. The DNA of the CDR3 is TGTGCCAGCAGCGCCGGACAGGATAATTCACCCCTCCACTTT. Its protein is CASSAGQDNSPLHF.

J is TRBJ2-1 and V is TRBV19; 8 bases align to TRBD2. Germline trimming cut 4 bases from V and 6 bases from J; bases unmatched to any gene: 14. The CDR3 is 17 amino acids. Germline loops: CDR1 LNHDA, CDR2 SQIVND (reference sequence). The CDR3 sequence: CASSTQRGGRAGNEQFF. The CDR3 DNA reads as TGTGCCAGTAGTACCCAACGCGGGGGGCGGGCAGGCAATGAGCAGTTCTTC.

This clone was found once. This chain connects TRBV3-1 (or the pseudogene TRBV3-2) to TRBJ1-5; D ambiguous. The CDR3 extends over 15 amino acids. The ends were cut back, 0 bases at V and 7 bases at J, with 13 bases in the middle. Germline V gene sequence: CDR1 LGHDT, CDR2 YNNKEL (reference sequence). CDR3 protein: CASSQDAGRNQPQHF. The CDR3 coding sequence is TGTGCCAGCAGCCAAGACGCGGGTCGGAACCAGCCCCAGCATTTT.

The chain joins TRBV7-6 to TRBJ2-3, with a tentative D call TRBD1 (5 bases). V was trimmed by 5 bases and J by 1 base, leaving 16 bases between them. The CDR3 consists of 16 residues. Germline V lookup: CDR1 SGHVS, CDR2 FNYEAQ. Written as DNA, the CDR3 is TGTGCCAGCAGCCATACACGTGGGGCCGGCACAGATACGCAGTATTTT. Translating gives CASSHTRGAGTDTQYF.

This clone was seen just once. V and J are TRBV6-5 and TRBJ2-7; no reliable D call. Germline values: CDR1 MNHEY, CDR2 SVGAGI. V lost 2 bases and J 2 bases, leaving 7 bases between the germline ends. CDR3 size: 13 residues. CDR3 region: CASSYDKPYEQYF. The CDR3 bases are TGTGCCAGCAGTTACGATAAGCCCTACGAGCAGTACTTC.

This clone showed up just once. The chain has TRBV19 and TRBJ2-5; 7 bases are shared with TRBD2. CDR1 is LNHDA and CDR2 is SQIVND in the germline V gene (reference sequence). The V segment lost 6 bases and the J segment 0 bases; nucleotides outside the gene matches: 10. The CDR3 totals 16 residues. The CDR3 DNA reads as TGTGCCAGTAGCCCTAGACGGCGGGGGTACCAAGAGACCCAGTACTTC. Residues: CASSPRRRGYQETQYF.